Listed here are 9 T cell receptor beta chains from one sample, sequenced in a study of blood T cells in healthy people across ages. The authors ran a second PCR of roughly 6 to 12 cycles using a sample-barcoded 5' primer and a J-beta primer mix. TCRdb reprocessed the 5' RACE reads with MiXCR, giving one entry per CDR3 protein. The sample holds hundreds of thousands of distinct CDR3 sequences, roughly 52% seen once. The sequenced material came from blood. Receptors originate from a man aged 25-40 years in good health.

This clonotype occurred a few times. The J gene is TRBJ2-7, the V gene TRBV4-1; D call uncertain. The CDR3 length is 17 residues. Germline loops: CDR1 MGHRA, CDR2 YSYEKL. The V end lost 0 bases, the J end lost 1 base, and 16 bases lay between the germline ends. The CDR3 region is CASSQDSESTASYEQYF. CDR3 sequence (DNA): TGCGCCAGCAGCCAAGATTCCGAGTCCACTGCTTCCTACGAGCAGTACTTC.

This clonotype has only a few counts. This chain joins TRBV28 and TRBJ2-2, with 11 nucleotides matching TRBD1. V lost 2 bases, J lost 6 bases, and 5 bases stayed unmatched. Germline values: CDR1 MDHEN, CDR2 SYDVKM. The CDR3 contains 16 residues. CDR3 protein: CASSLAPGQGAGELFF. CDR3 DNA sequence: TGTGCCAGCAGTTTAGCACCGGGACAGGGGGCCGGGGAGCTGTTTTTT.

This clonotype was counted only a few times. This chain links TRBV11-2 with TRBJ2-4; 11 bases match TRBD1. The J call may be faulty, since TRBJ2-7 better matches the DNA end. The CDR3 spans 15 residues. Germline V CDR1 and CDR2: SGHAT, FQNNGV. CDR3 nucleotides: TGTGCCAGCAGCCCCGGGACAGGGGGGAGATACGAGCAGTACTTC. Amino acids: CASSPGTGGRYEQYF.

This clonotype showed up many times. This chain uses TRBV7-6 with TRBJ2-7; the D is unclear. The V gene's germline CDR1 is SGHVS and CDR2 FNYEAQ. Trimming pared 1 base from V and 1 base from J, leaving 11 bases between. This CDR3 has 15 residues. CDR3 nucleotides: TGTGCCAGCAGCTTAGACGTCTCGGATTCCTACGAGCAGTACTTC. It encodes CASSLDVSDSYEQYF.

Written as DNA, the CDR3 is TGTGCCAGCTCACCAGGGGGGGCAACCTTGGGGGAGCAGTTCTTC. It yields the protein CASSPGGATLGEQFF. The V gene is TRBV18, the J gene TRBJ2-1; D may be TRBD2 (7 bases). Per the germline V gene, CDR1 is KGHSH and CDR2 is LQKENI. Trimming left V 2 bases short and J 10 bases short, with 18 bases between. The length of the CDR3 is 15 residues.

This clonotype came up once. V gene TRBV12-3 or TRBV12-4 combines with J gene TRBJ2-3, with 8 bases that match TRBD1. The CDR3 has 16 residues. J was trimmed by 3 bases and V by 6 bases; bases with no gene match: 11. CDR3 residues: CASRPPWQGATDTQYF. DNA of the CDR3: TGTGCCAGCAGACCGCCGTGGCAGGGGGCAACAGATACGCAGTATTTT.

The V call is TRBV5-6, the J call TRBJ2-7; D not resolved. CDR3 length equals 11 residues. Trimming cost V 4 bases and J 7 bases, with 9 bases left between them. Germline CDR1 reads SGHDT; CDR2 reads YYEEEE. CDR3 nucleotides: TGTGCCAGCAGCCACAACTCGGAGCAGTACTTC. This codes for CASSHNSEQYF.

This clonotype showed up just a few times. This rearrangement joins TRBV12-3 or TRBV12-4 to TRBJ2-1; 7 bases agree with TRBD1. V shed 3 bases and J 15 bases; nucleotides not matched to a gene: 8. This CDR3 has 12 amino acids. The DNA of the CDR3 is TGTGCCAGCAGTTTTACAGGGGAATTGCTGTTCTTC. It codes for CASSFTGELLFF.

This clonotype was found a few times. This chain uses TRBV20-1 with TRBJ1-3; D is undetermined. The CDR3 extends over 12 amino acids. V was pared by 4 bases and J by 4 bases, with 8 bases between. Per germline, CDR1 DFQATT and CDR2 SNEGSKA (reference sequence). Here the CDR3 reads CSAKRSGNTIYF. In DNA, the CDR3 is TGCAGTGCTAAACGGTCAGGAAACACCATATATTTT.